The subject of this entry is one T cell receptor (beta chain). The source of the sample is a study of shared clonotypes between healthy human individuals. Naive-designated CD8 cells lacked CD45RO, were positively enriched for CCR7, and omitted terminally differentiated effector memory CD45RA+ cells. Using immunoSEQ multiplex PCR, the repertoire was profiled, and TCRdb retains in-frame clones only, with some absent. This sample has around 2,000,000 clones, with about 93% found just once. V lost 7 bases, J lost 5 bases, and 14 bases lay in between. From germline, CDR1 is MNHEY and CDR2 SMNVEV (reference sequence). CDR3 size: 13 residues.

The gene calls are TRBV27 and TRBJ1-1, with a possible D match to TRBD1 (5 bases). The sequencing sample was made of naive CD8+ T cells from PBMCs. The sequence was collected from a young man in good health. Some clones in this sample may be carry-over from other donors' samples. CDR3 region: CASTVRGGTEAFF. CDR3 nucleotides: TGTGCCAGCACCGTGCGTGGGGGAACTGAAGCTTTCTTT.